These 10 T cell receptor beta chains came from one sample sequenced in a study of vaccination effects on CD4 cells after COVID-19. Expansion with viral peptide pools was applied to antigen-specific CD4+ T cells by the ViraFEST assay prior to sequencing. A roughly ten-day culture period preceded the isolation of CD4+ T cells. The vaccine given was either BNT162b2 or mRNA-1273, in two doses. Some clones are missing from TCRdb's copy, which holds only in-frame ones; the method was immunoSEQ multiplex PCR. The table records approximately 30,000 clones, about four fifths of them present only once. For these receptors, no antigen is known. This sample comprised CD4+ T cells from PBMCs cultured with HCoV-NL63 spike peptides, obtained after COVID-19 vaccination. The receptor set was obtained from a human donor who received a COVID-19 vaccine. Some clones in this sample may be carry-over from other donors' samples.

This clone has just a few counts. The CDR3 DNA reads TGTGCCAGCAGCCCGACAGGGGAAGAGAACGGGGAGCTGTTTTTT. Translation: CASSPTGEENGELFF. The chain is built from TRBV5-5 and TRBJ2-2; 8 bases line up with TRBD1. Germline CDR1 SGHKS, CDR2 YYEKEE (reference sequence). The CDR3 is 15 amino acids. Trimming took 4 bases from V and 7 from J; bases not matched to a gene: 9.

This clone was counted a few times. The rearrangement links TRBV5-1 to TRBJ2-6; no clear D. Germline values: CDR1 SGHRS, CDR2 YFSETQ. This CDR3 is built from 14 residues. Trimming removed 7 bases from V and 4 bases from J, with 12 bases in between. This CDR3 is CASGPYSGANVLTF. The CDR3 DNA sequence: TGCGCCAGCGGCCCGTACTCGGGGGCCAACGTCCTGACTTTC.

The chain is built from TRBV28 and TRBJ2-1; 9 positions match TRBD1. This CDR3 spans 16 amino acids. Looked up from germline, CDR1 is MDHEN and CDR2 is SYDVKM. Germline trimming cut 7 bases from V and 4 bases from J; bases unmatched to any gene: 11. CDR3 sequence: CASKVPMGQGYNEQFF. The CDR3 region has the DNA TGTGCCAGCAAGGTCCCCATGGGACAGGGATACAATGAGCAGTTCTTC.

CDR3 coding DNA: TGTGCCAGCAGTTCGGGAGGGGAAGAGACCCAGTACTTC. Amino acids: CASSSGGEETQYF. The chain employs TRBV25-1 and TRBJ2-5; 8 positions agree with TRBD2. Per germline, CDR1 MGHDK and CDR2 SYGVNS. With 5 bases clipped from V and 3 bases from J, the junction kept 2 bases outside the gene matches. The CDR3 covers 13 residues.

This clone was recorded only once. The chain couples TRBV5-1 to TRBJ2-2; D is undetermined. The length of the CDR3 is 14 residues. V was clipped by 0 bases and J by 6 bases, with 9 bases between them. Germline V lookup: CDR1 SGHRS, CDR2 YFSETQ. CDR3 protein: CASSLASSPGELFF. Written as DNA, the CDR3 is TGCGCCAGCAGCTTGGCTAGTAGCCCCGGGGAGCTGTTTTTT.

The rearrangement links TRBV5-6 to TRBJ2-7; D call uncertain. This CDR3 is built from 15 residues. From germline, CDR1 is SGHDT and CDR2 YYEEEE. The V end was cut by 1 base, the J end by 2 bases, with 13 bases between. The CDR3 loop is CASSLFPSATYEQYV. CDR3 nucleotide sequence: TGTGCCAGCAGCTTGTTTCCTTCAGCTACCTACGAGCAGTACGTC.

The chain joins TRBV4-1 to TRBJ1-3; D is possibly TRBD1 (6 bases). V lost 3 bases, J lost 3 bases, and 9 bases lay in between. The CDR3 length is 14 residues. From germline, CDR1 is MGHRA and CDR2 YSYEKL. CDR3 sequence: CASSHAGDGNTIYF. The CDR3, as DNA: TGCGCCAGCAGCCACGCAGGGGATGGAAACACCATATATTTT.

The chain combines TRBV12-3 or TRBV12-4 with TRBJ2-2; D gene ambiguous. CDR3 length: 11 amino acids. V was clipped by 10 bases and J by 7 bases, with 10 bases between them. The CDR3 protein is CANLNLGELFF. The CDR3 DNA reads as TGTGCCAACCTCAATCTCGGGGAGCTGTTTTTT.

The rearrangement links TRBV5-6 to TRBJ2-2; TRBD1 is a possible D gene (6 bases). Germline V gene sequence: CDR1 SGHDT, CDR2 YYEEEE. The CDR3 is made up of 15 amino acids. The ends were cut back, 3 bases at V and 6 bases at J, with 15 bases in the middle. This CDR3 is CASSYRNRAPGELFF. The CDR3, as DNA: TGTGCCAGCAGCTACAGGAACAGGGCTCCCGGGGAGCTGTTTTTT. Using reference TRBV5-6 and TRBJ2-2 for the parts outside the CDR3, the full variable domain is DAGVTQSPTHLIKTRGQQVTLRCSPKSGHDTVSWYQQALGQGPQFIFQYYEEEERQRGNFPDRFSGHQFPNYSSELNVNALLLGDSALYLCASSYRNRAPGELFFGEGSRLTVL.

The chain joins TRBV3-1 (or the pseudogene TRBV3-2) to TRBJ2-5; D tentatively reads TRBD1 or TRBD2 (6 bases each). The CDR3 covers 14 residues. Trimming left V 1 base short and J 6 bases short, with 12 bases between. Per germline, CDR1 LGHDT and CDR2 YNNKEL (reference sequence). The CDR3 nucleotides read TGTGCCAGCAGCCAAGGCCGGGGGCGGAAGACCCAGTACTTC. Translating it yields CASSQGRGRKTQYF.